This T cell receptor (delta chain) appears in the sequencing data of a study of Vγ9Vδ2 T cells in congenital toxoplasmosis (dated by TCRdb to the early 2020s). Regarding the study in general: The diagnosis of congenital toxoplasmosis relied on IgG, IgM and IgA serology, Western blot and an in-house interferon-gamma release assay. At 2 months, TCR sequencing included roughly five infected and approximately nine uninfected infants, and at 1 year it included 3 infected and 4 uninfected infants. In this study, researchers looked at the gamma and delta chain CDR3 repertoires of sorted blood gammadelta T cells, comparing infants congenitally infected with T. gondii against uninfected infants. Sequencing of the repertoires was done on samples from infants at two time points: 2 months after birth and 1 year of age. Study-wide conclusions, independent of this receptor: Two months was the earliest age with enough suitable sample material for TCR repertoire analysis, so newborn repertoires were not sequenced. Both infected and uninfected infants showed a high prevalence of a public TRGV9 clonotype. Germline-encoded fetal-type TRDV2 CDR3 sequences seemed more prevalent in infected than uninfected approximately 2-month-old infants, suggesting an in utero expansion footprint. At 2 months, TRGV9 and TRDV2 CDR3s of infected infants appeared to carry fewer N additions than uninfected infants, especially TRDV2-TRDJ1 sequences. Repertoire differences between infected and uninfected infants were less clear at 1 year of age than at 2 months.

The same treatment, using spiramycin and/or pyrimethamine plus sulfadiazine plus folinic acid, was given to mothers of both infected and uninfected infants. Every infant, whether infected or uninfected, was delivered at term, after more than 37 weeks of gestation. Roughly 1 mL of blood was used to isolate PBMCs by Lymphoprep gradient centrifugation, after which the PBMCs were cryopreserved in liquid nitrogen and shipped to Belgium. After thawing, PBMCs were labeled with Zombie NIR viability dye and stained with CD3, TCR gammadelta, Vgamma9 and Vdelta2 antibodies. CD3+ TCRgammadelta+ T cells were sorted on a FACSAria III with a mean purity of roughly 98%. For each sample, RNA was extracted from about 9,700 sorted gammadelta T cells with the RNeasy Micro Kit. The infants were born to mothers who were enrolled with primary T. gondii infection during pregnancy. Peripheral blood samples from the infants were taken at an outpatient microbiology and virology center in Pavia, Italy.

cDNA was generated in one tube by template-switch reverse transcription with TRGC- and TRDC-specific primers, using SuperScript II. The TRGC primer was designed to bind both the TRGC1 and TRGC2 constant genes. Amplification of TRG and TRD was done with the KAPA Real-Time Library Amplification Kit, and AMPure XP beads were used for purification between steps. Index PCR with the Nextera XT Index Kit was used to attach Illumina sequencing adapters. Sequencing of TRG and TRD amplicons was performed on an Illumina MiSeq with the V2 300 kit, and 150 bp paired-end reads were generated. In the paper's pipeline: Before further analysis, read quality was checked using FastQC version 0.11.8. With MiXCR version 3.0.3, reads were aligned to GenBank TRG or TRD reference genes and CDR3 sequences were built. Default MiXCR settings were kept, except that 3 rather than 5 consecutive nucleotides were used to assemble TRDD gene segments. N additions, CDR3 length, J segment length and clonotype sharing between samples were computed with VDJtools version 1.2.1. Out-of-frame CDR3 sequences and those containing stop codons were excluded from analysis. Infant repertoires were compared for overlap with previously published fetal, cord blood and adult blood Vgamma9Vdelta2 repertoires. The public reads were reprocessed by TCRdb using CATT, and rows of matching DNA were later combined. Here the V and J calls rest on TCRdb's processing, not on the authors' analysis. A total of around 900 delta-chain clones appear in this sample, about 20% of them only once. Of the sample, 15% to 17% is held by the ten largest clones.

Including the terminal cysteine and phenylalanine, the CDR3 comprises 19 residues. Only the CDR3 region is kept as DNA, spanning 57 bases read in frame from base 1. Trimming leaves V shorter by 3 bases and J shorter by 0 bases, with the junction holding 17 bases beyond the gene matches. CDR1 is given as GEAIGNYY and CDR2 as EKD, both from the germline V gene. With regard to this clone: Its target antigen remains unknown. A read error is possible here, since a much larger clone lies one base away.

This chain is built from TRDV2 and TRDJ1, with 8 middle bases fitting TRDD3. Sequenced sample: gamma-delta T cells from blood. The sequence was obtained from a child younger than 10 born to a mother with Toxoplasma gondii infection during pregnancy, either congenitally infected or uninfected (not recorded which). The DNA reads TGTGCCTGTGACTCCGTACGACCTGGGGATACCTTGTACACCGATAAACTCATCTTT. This is translated as CACDSVRPGDTLYTDKLIF.